A selection of T cell receptor beta chains follows, all from one sample in a study of long-term antiretroviral therapy in people with HIV. Profiling relied on immunoSEQ multiplex PCR, and the TCRdb table lists in-frame clones only, not all of them. The sample has more than 20,000 clones; 70% to 85% are singletons. The sequenced sample was unsorted PBMCs, obtained 0.5 years after starting antiretroviral therapy. The receptors come from a man between 18 and 35 years old with HIV. Both conserved end residues are part of each CDR3. A D gene is named only where the DNA matches it firmly. A clone size is listed for some rows: how often the clone was seen (once, few, many), or a class if it is expanded.

j_call clone_size d_call v_call cdr3_nt cdr3_aa
TRBJ1-1 - - TRBV5-4 TGTGCCAGCAGACCAGGAGTTGTGGTGAACACTGAAGCTTTCTTT CASRPGVVVNTEAFF
TRBJ2-2 - TRBD1 TRBV5-4 TGTGCCAGCAGCTACCCGGGACAGGGGAACACCGGGGAGCTGTTTTTT CASSYPGQGNTGELFF
TRBJ1-1 once - TRBV4-2 TGTGCCAGCAGTCGATTCCAAATGAACACTGAAGCTTTCTTT CASSRFQMNTEAFF
TRBJ2-2 - - TRBV6-4 TGTGCCAGTGGCTCCTCCGCGAACACCGGGGAGCTGTTTTTT CASGSSANTGELFF
TRBJ2-2 few - TRBV4-3 TGCGCCAGCAGCCTTAAGCAGGAGAACACCGGGGAGCTGTTTTTT CASSLKQENTGELFF
TRBJ1-2 - - TRBV25-1 TGTGCCAGCATGCACAGAGCTAACTATGGCTACACCTTC CASMHRANYGYTF
TRBJ2-7 - TRBD1 TRBV10-3 TGTGCCATCAGTGAGCCTCCCCCCCCGACAGGGTTTACCTACGAGCAGTACTTC CAISEPPPPTGFTYEQYF
TRBJ1-5 - - TRBV5-1 TGCGCCAGCAGCTTGGATGGGGGGCACCAGCCCCAGCATTTT CASSLDGGHQPQHF
TRBJ1-3 - - TRBV15 TGTGCCACCAGCGGACGGGACAACCGAGGACATCTCTCTGGAAACACCATATATTTT CATSGRDNRGHLSGNTIYF
TRBJ2-2 once - TRBV6-6 TGTGCCAGCGAGAGTAGGGCCGGGGAGCTGTTTTTT CASESRAGELFF
TRBJ2-1 once TRBD2 TRBV7-8 TGTGCCAGCAGCTTCCTCGGACTAGCTAATGAGCAGTTCTTC CASSFLGLANEQFF
TRBJ1-6 - TRBD1 TRBV6-5 TGTGCCAGCACCGCAGGGGGGGGGAATTCACCCCTCCACTTT CASTAGGGNSPLHF
TRBJ1-1 - - TRBV7-9 TGTGCCAGCAGCCCGTCGGACGGCGAAGCTTTCTTT CASSPSDGEAFF
TRBJ2-1 - TRBD2 TRBV4-2 TGTGCCAGCAGCCCGATGGTCTACGGGGGGAGCTCCTACAATGAGCAGTTCTTC CASSPMVYGGSSYNEQFF
TRBJ1-1 - - TRBV29-1 TGCAGCGTTGAAACCCCGGGGTCTGAAGCTTTCTTT CSVETPGSEAFF
TRBJ2-7 few TRBD1 TRBV2 TGTGCCAGCACCAGAGGGCAGGGGGCGGTATACGAGCAGTACTTC CASTRGQGAVYEQYF
TRBJ2-3 - TRBD2 TRBV15 TGTGCCACCAGCAGAGCGTTACTAGCGGGAGCAGAAGATACGCAGTATTTT CATSRALLAGAEDTQYF